Listed below are T cell receptor beta chains from one sample, sequenced in a study of T cell responses to AZD1222 COVID-19 vaccine. Method: immunoSEQ multiplex PCR; TCRdb's copy keeps in-frame clones and lacks some. The sample holds under 95,000 clones, approximately 87% seen once. The specimen was peripheral blood, collected 28 days after the second AZD1222 dose. The receptors come from an adult who received the AZD1222 COVID-19 vaccine. Both conserved end residues are part of each CDR3. Fields, in order: J gene, D gene, clone size, V gene, CDR3 protein, CDR3 DNA. The D gene is left open where the match is weak. Clone size is given for some rows only: seen once, a few or many times, or a class if the clone is expanded.

j_call: TRBJ1-1; d_call: TRBD1; clone_size: -; v_call: TRBV6-5; cdr3_aa: CASSYLTTGYGAFF; cdr3_nt: TGTGCCAGCAGTTACTTGACGACAGGGTACGGGGCTTTCTTT
j_call: TRBJ1-3; d_call: -; clone_size: -; v_call: TRBV11-2; cdr3_aa: CASSPQAKSGNTIYF; cdr3_nt: TGTGCCAGCAGCCCACAGGCGAAGTCTGGAAACACCATATATTTT
j_call: TRBJ1-1; d_call: -; clone_size: -; v_call: TRBV12-3/TRBV12-4; cdr3_aa: CATDSLNTEAFF; cdr3_nt: TGTGCCACAGACAGTTTGAACACTGAAGCTTTCTTT
j_call: TRBJ1-2; d_call: -; clone_size: -; v_call: TRBV5-1; cdr3_aa: CASSLGGYGYTF; cdr3_nt: TGCGCCAGCAGCTTGGGGGGTTATGGCTACACCTTC
j_call: TRBJ1-6; d_call: -; clone_size: -; v_call: TRBV7-8; cdr3_aa: CASSLIQDSPLHF; cdr3_nt: TGTGCCAGCAGTCTAATCCAGGACTCACCCCTCCACTTT
j_call: TRBJ1-4; d_call: -; clone_size: -; v_call: TRBV6-2/TRBV6-3; cdr3_aa: CASSSGTKLFF; cdr3_nt: TGTGCCAGCAGCTCCGGGACCAAACTGTTTTTT
j_call: TRBJ2-3; d_call: -; clone_size: -; v_call: TRBV5-6; cdr3_aa: CASSLRTPNTQYF; cdr3_nt: TGTGCCAGCAGCTTGAGGACCCCAAATACGCAGTATTTT
j_call: TRBJ2-1; d_call: -; clone_size: -; v_call: TRBV27; cdr3_aa: CASSPPVGTNEQFF; cdr3_nt: TGTGCCAGCAGTCCCCCGGTCGGAACCAATGAGCAGTTCTTC
j_call: TRBJ2-2; d_call: TRBD1; clone_size: -; v_call: TRBV13; cdr3_aa: CASSSGQGKPGELFF; cdr3_nt: TGTGCCAGCAGCTCGGGACAGGGGAAACCCGGGGAGCTGTTTTTT
j_call: TRBJ1-1; d_call: -; clone_size: -; v_call: TRBV5-5; cdr3_aa: CASSFGQGNTEAFF; cdr3_nt: TGTGCCAGCAGCTTTGGGCAGGGGAACACTGAAGCTTTCTTT
j_call: TRBJ1-1; d_call: -; clone_size: -; v_call: TRBV30; cdr3_aa: CAWSSPGSEAFF; cdr3_nt: TGTGCCTGGAGTAGCCCCGGTTCTGAAGCTTTCTTT
j_call: TRBJ1-2; d_call: -; clone_size: -; v_call: TRBV28; cdr3_aa: CASSLVNGYTF; cdr3_nt: TGTGCCAGCAGTTTAGTAAATGGCTACACCTTC
j_call: TRBJ2-7; d_call: -; clone_size: -; v_call: TRBV12-3/TRBV12-4; cdr3_aa: CASSRGLGEQYF; cdr3_nt: TGTGCCAGCAGTAGGGGGTTGGGGGAGCAGTACTTC
j_call: TRBJ1-5; d_call: -; clone_size: -; v_call: TRBV30; cdr3_aa: CAWSGTLFQPQHF; cdr3_nt: TGTGCCTGGAGTGGGACGCTATTTCAGCCCCAGCATTTT
j_call: TRBJ1-2; d_call: -; clone_size: -; v_call: TRBV20-1; cdr3_aa: CSAKFYGYTF; cdr3_nt: TGCAGTGCTAAGTTCTATGGCTACACCTTC
j_call: TRBJ2-6; d_call: -; clone_size: once; v_call: TRBV7-6; cdr3_aa: CASSLTGANVLTF; cdr3_nt: TGTGCCAGCAGCTTAACTGGGGCCAACGTCCTGACTTTC
j_call: TRBJ2-7; d_call: TRBD1; clone_size: -; v_call: TRBV5-1; cdr3_aa: CASSLGQGADEQYF; cdr3_nt: TGCGCCAGCAGCTTGGGACAGGGGGCTGACGAGCAGTACTTC
j_call: TRBJ2-7; d_call: -; clone_size: -; v_call: TRBV18; cdr3_aa: CASSPPNGSPQRYF; cdr3_nt: TGTGCCAGCTCACCACCGAATGGGTCACCACAAAGGTACTTC
j_call: TRBJ2-6; d_call: -; clone_size: -; v_call: TRBV5-5; cdr3_aa: CASSLTEQGSSGANVLTF; cdr3_nt: TGTGCCAGCAGCTTGACGGAGCAGGGAAGCTCTGGGGCCAACGTCCTGACTTTC
j_call: TRBJ1-5; d_call: TRBD1; clone_size: -; v_call: TRBV7-2; cdr3_aa: CASSLTGVDQPQHF; cdr3_nt: TGTGCCAGCAGCTTAACAGGGGTGGATCAGCCCCAGCATTTT
j_call: TRBJ1-6; d_call: -; clone_size: -; v_call: TRBV30; cdr3_aa: CAWLGRNNSPLHF; cdr3_nt: TGTGCCTGGCTGGGCAGGAATAATTCACCCCTCCACTTT
j_call: TRBJ2-2; d_call: -; clone_size: -; v_call: TRBV6-1; cdr3_aa: CASSEWAGGAGELFF; cdr3_nt: TGTGCCAGCAGTGAATGGGCAGGGGGGGCCGGGGAGCTGTTTTTT